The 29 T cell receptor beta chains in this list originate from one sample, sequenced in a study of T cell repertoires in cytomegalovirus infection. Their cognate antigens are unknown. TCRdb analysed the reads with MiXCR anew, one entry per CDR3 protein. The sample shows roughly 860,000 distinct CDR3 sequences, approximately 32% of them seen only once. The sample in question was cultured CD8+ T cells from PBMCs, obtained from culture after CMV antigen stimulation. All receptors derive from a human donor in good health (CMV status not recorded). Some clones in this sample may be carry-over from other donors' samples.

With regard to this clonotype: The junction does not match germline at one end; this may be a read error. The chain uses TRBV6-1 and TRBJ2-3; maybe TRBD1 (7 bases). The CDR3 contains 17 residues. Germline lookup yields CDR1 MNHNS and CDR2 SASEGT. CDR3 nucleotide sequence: TGTGCCAGCAGTGAAGCGGAGACTAGGCTGGGGACAGATACGCAGTATTTC. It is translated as CASSEAETRLGTDTQYF.

The CDR3 nucleotides read TGTGCCAGTGGGACTAGCGGGGGGGCAGATACGCAGTATTTT. Protein: CASGTSGGADTQYF. This chain connects TRBV19 to TRBJ2-3, with 16 bases that match TRBD2. From germline, CDR1 is LNHDA and CDR2 SQIVND (reference sequence). J gave up 4 bases and V 8 bases, and 0 bases lay outside the gene matches. This CDR3 has 14 amino acids. The variable domain in full, completed from reference TRBV19 and TRBJ2-3, reads DGGITQSPKYLFRKEGQNVTLSCEQNLNHDAMYWYRQDPGQGLRLIYYSQIVNDFQKGDIAEGYSVSREKKESFPLTVTSAQKNPTAFYLCASGTSGGADTQYFGPGTRLTVL.

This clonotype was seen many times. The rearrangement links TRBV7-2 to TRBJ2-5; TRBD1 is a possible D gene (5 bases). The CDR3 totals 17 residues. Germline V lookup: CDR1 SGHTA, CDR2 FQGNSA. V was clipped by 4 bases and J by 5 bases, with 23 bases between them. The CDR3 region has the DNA TGTGCCAGCAGCTCCCCCCGCGGTCAAGGGGATCTCGAGACCCAGTACTTC. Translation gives CASSSPRGQGDLETQYF.

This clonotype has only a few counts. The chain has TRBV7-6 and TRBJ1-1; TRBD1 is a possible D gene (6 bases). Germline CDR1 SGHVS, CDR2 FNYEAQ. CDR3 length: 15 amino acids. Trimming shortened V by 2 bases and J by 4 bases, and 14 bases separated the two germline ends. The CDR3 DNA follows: TGTGCCAGCAGCTTAAATGACGGAGGGGGCACTGAAGCTTTCTTT. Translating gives CASSLNDGGGTEAFF.

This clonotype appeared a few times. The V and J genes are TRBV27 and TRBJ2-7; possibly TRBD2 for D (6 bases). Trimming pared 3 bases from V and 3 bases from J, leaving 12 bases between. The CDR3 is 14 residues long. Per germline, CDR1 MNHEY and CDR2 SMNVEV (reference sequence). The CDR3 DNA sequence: TGTGCCAGCAGTTTCGGGAGCCGGGGCTACGAGCAGTACTTC. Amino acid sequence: CASSFGSRGYEQYF.

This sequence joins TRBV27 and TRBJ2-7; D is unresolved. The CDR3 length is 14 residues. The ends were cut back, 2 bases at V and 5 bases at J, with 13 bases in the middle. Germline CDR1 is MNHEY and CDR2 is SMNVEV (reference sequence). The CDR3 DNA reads TGTGCCAGCAGTTTAGTGTCAAGGGTTAACGAGCAGTACTTC. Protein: CASSLVSRVNEQYF.

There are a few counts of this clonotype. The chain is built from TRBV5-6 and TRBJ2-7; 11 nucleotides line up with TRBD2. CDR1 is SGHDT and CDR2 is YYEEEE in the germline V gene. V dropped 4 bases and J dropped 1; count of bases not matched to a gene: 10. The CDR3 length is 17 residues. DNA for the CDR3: TGTGCCAGCAGCGAGATACTAGCGGGGGCGTTATCCTACGAGCAGTACGTC. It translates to CASSEILAGALSYEQYV.

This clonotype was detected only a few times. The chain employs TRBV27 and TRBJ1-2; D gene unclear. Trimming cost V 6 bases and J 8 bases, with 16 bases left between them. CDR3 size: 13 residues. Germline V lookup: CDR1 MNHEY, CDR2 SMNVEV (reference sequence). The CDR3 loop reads CASSLTPSWGYTF. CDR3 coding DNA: TGTGCCAGCAGCCTAACCCCCTCATGGGGCTACACCTTC.

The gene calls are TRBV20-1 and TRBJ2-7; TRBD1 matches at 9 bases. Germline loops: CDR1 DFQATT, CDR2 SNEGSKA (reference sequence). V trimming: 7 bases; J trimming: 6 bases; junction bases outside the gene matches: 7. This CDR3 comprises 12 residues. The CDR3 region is CSVGRTGAEQYV. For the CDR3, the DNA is TGCAGTGTTGGTCGGACAGGGGCCGAGCAGTACGTC.

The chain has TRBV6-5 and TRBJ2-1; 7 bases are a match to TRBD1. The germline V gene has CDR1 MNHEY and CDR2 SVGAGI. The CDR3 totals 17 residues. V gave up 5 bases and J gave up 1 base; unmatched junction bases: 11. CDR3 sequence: CASSNRPPGQSYNEQFF. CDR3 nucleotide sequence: TGTGCCAGCAGTAACCGACCACCGGGACAGTCCTACAATGAGCAGTTCTTC.

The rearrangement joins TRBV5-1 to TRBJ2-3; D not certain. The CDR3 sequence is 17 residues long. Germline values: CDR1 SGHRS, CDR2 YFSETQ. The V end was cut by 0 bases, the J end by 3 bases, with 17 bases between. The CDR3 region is CASSLAVGYGSTDTQYF. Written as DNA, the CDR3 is TGCGCCAGCAGCTTGGCAGTGGGCTATGGATCAACAGATACGCAGTATTTT.

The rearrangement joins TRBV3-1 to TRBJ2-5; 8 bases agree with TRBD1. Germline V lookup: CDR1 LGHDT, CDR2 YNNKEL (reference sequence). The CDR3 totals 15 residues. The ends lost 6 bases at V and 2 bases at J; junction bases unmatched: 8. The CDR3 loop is CASSLPGQAQETQYF. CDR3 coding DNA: TGTGCCAGCAGTCTTCCGGGACAGGCGCAAGAGACCCAGTACTTC.

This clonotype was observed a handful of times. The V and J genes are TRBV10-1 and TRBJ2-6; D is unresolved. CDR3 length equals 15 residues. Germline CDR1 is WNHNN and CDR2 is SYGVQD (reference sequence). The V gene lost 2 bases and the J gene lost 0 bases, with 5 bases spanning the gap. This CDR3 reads CASSESRSGANVLTF. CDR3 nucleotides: TGCGCCAGCAGTGAGAGCCGCTCTGGGGCCAACGTCCTGACTTTC.

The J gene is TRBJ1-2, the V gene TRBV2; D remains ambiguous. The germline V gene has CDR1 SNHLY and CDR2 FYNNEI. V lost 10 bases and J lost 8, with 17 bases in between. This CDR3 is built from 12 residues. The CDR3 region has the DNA TGTGCCAAACCCACCGGAGGAGACGGCTACACCTTC. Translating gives CAKPTGGDGYTF.

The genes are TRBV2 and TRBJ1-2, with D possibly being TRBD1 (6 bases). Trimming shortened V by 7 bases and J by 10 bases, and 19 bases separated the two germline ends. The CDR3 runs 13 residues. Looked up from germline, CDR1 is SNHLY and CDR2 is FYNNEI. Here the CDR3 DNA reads TGTGCCAGCACCGCTCGATACAGGGTCCCCTACACCTTC. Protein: CASTARYRVPYTF.

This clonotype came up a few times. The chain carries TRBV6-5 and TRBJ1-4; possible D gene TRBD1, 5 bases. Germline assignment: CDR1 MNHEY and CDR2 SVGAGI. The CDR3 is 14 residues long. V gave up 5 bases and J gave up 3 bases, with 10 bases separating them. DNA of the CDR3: TGTGCCAGCAGTGGTGACAGTTCTAATGAAAAACTGTTTTTT. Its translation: CASSGDSSNEKLFF.

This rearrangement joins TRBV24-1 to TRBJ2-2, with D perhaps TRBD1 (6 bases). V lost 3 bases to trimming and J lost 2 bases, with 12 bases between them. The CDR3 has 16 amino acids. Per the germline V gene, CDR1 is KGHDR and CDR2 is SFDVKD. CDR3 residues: CATSDVYRVNTGELFF. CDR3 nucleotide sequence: TGTGCCACCAGTGATGTGTACAGGGTAAACACCGGGGAGCTGTTTTTT.

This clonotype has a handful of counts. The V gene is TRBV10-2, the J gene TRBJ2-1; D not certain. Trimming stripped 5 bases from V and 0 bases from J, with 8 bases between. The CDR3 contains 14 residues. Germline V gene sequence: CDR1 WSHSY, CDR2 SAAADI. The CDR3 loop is CASSPSLSYNEQFF. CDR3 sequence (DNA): TGCGCCAGCAGTCCCTCCCTCTCCTACAATGAGCAGTTCTTC.

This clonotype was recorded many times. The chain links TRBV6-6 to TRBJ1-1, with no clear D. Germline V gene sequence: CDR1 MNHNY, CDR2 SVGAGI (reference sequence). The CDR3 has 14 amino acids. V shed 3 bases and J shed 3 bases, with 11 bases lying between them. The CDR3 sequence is CASSYGGVDTEAFF. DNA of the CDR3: TGTGCCAGCAGTTATGGCGGCGTAGACACTGAAGCTTTCTTT.

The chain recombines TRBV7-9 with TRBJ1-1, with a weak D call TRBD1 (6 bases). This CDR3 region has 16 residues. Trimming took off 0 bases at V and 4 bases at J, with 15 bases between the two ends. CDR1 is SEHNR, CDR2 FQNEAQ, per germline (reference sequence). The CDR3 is CASSLARTVSATEAFF. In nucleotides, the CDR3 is TGTGCCAGCAGCTTAGCGCGGACAGTTAGTGCCACTGAAGCTTTCTTT.

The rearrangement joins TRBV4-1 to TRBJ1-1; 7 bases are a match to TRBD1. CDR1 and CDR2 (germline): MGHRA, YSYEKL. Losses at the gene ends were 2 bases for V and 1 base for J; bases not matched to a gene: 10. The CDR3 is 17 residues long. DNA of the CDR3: TGCGCCAGCAGCCAAAGGACGGGACAGAGACAGAACACTGAAGCTTTCTTT. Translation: CASSQRTGQRQNTEAFF.

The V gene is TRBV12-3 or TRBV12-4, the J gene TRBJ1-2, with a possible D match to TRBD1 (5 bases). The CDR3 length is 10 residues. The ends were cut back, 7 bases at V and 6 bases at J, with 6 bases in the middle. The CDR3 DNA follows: TGTGCCAGCAAACAGGATGGCTACACCTTC. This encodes CASKQDGYTF.

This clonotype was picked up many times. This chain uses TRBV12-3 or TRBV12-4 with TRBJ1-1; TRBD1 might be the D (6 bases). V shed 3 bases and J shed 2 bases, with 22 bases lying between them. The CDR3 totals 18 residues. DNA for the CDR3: TGTGCCAGCAGTTTTCAGCGGACAGTCTTCCAGTCCAACACTGAAGCTTTCTTT. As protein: CASSFQRTVFQSNTEAFF.

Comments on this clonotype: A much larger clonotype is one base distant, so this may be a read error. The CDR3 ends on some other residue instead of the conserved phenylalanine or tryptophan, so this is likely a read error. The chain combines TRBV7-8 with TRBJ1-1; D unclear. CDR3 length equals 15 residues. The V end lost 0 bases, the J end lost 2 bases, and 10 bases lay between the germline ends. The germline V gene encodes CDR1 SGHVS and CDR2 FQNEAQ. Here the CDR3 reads CASSLATLLNTEAFV. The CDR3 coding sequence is TGTGCCAGCAGCTTAGCGACACTCTTAAACACTGAAGCTTTCGTT.

CDR3 nucleotide sequence: TGCGCCAGCAGTACCCCCTGGACAGGGTCCTTCTACGAGCAGTACTTC. Translated, it gives CASSTPWTGSFYEQYF. The chain uses TRBV10-2 and TRBJ2-7, with 8 nucleotides matching TRBD1. V lost 5 bases and J lost 3; bases outside the gene matches: 12. Germline V gene data show CDR1 as WSHSY and CDR2 as SAAADI. The CDR3 spans 16 residues.

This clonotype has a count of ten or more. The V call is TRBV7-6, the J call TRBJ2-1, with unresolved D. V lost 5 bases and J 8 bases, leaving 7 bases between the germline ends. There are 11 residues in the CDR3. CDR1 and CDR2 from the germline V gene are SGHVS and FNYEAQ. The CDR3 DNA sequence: TGTGCCAGCAGCCTTAGCCATGAGCAGTTCTTC. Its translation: CASSLSHEQFF.

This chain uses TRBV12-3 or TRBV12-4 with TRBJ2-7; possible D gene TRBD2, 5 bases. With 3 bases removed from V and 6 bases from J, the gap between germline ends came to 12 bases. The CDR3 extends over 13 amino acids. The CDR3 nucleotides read TGTGCCAGCAGTTTTGGCAGCCTAGCCGAGCAGTACGTC. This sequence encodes CASSFGSLAEQYV.

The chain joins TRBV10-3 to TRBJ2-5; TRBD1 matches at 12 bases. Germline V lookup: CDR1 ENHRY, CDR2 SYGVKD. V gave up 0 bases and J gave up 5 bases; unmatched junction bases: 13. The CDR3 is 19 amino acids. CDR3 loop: CAISESPYGTGGFEETQYF. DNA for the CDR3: TGTGCCATCAGTGAGTCACCCTACGGGACAGGGGGCTTCGAGGAGACCCAGTACTTC.

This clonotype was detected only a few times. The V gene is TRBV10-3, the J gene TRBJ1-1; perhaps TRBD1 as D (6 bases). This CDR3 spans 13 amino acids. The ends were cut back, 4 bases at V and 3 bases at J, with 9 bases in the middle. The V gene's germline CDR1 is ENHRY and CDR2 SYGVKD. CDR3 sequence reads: CAISGDIYTEAFF. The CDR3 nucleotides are TGTGCCATCAGTGGGGACATTTACACTGAAGCTTTCTTT.